This T cell receptor (beta chain) is from a study of OX40 agonist ivuxolimab in advanced cancers. In terms of the full investigation: Ivuxolimab was a fully human IgG2 agonistic monoclonal antibody targeting the costimulatory receptor OX40 (CD134). The paper covers the monotherapy dose-escalation part of the phase I ivuxolimab trial, which included N of about 56 patients. Peripheral TCRbeta sequencing was intended to test whether TCR sequence diversity was altered and clonal T-cell expansion was caused by ivuxolimab. Partial responses occurred in three dose-escalation patients: two with cutaneous melanoma and one with hepatocellular carcinoma. Intravenous ivuxolimab was administered to patients every 2 weeks at six dose levels: 0.01, 0.1, 0.3, 1.5, 3 and 10 mg/kg. Prior anti-PD-1, anti-PD-L1 or anti-CTLA-4 therapy was permitted, and checkpoint inhibitors had been received by about two fifths of dose-escalation patients. Of the approximately 50 dose-escalation patients, hepatocellular carcinoma was present in some 19, melanoma in around 15, renal cell carcinoma in 9 and head and neck cancer in 9. A male proportion of under 85% and a mean age of around 60 years, ranging from 23 to 79, were recorded for the dose-escalation cohort.

The study at large found these results: At doses from 0.1 to 3.0 mg/kg, clonal expansion was seen in both CD4+ and CD8+ blood T cells between baseline and week 6. On average, CD8+ T cells showed more expanded clones than CD4+ T cells after ivuxolimab. Low levels of normalized T-cell clonal expansion were also shown by some nonresponding patients. Which antigens the clonally expanded peripheral T cells were specific for was not determined. In the 0.1-3.0 mg/kg groups, partial responders were among the patients with the lowest normalized peripheral clonal expansion, particularly in CD8+ T cells.

On this clone itself: It lacks a known antigen. No base-level quality is on record; no much larger clone is a single base apart.

The CDR3 measures 14 amino acids from cysteine to phenylalanine. Just CDR3 DNA is preserved here, 42 bases in frame from base 1. Trimming takes 5 bases from V and 7 bases from J, and the germline ends sit 18 bases apart. CDR1 and CDR2 are drawn from the germline V gene: SGHNT, YENEEA. Genomic DNA was extracted from sorted cells for sequencing of the TCRbeta CDR3 region. The immunoSEQ Assay was used to sequence the TCRbeta CDR3 regions. Here the immuneACCESS table is served through TCRdb, limited to in-frame sequences with V and J called. Missing clones are a known gap in these copies; in checked studies unresolved V genes cover under half, and the rest lacks a known reason. This sample lists approximately 47,000 clones; nearly 95% were detected once. The ten largest make up roughly 6.2% of the sample. Patients with a history of autoimmune disease or receiving systemic immunosuppression were excluded from the trial. In every dose cohort, peripheral blood was drawn for TCR sequencing at baseline, cycle 4 day 1, and cycle 7 day 1. The samples were taken from a phase I, first-in-human, multicenter, open-label dose-escalation trial of ivuxolimab. Adults with locally advanced or metastatic head and neck squamous cell, hepatocellular, melanoma or renal cell carcinoma were enrolled in the trial. Before TCR sequencing, CD4+ and CD8+ T cells were separately sorted from peripheral blood.

This TCR came from an adult with an advanced solid tumor such as melanoma, head and neck, liver or kidney cancer. The chain is assembled from TRBV11-3 and TRBJ2-7; matching of 5 bases hints at TRBD1 as the D gene. This material consisted of CD4+ or CD8+ T cells sorted from blood, taken in a trial of the OX40 agonist ivuxolimab. The DNA sequence is given as TGTGCCAGCAGCGTCGGCTACGGCCAGGGTGAGCAGTACTTC. Its protein reads: CASSVGYGQGEQYF.